These 16 T cell receptor beta chains were sequenced from one sample in a study of blood T cell repertoires in COVID-19. Sequenced by immunoSEQ multiplex PCR; TCRdb stores in-frame clones only, minus some. This sample has approximately 70,000 clones, with 88% found just once. Sequenced: peripheral blood. The receptors originated from a human donor in a cohort sampled during active COVID-19.

The rearrangement joins TRBV5-4 to TRBJ1-6; possible D gene TRBD1, 5 bases. Germline CDR1 reads SGHNT; CDR2 reads YYREEE (reference sequence). Deletions cut 4 bases from V and 8 bases from J, with 13 bases between. The CDR3 has 14 residues. The CDR3 DNA sequence: TGTGCCAGCAGCGGCGGGACCCCGGATTCACCCCTCCACTTT. Amino acid sequence: CASSGGTPDSPLHF.

The gene calls are TRBV5-8 and TRBJ2-3, with TRBD1 matching 7 bases. V lost 2 bases to trimming and J lost 4 bases; unmatched junction nucleotides: 1. The CDR3 is 13 residues long. Per germline, CDR1 SGHTS and CDR2 YDEGEE. CDR3 sequence (DNA): TGTGCCAGCAGCTTAGGGGGCTCAGATACGCAGTATTTT. Protein: CASSLGGSDTQYF.

The chain carries TRBV7-8 and TRBJ2-2; 10 bases are a match to TRBD2. Germline V gene sequence: CDR1 SGHVS, CDR2 FQNEAQ. The CDR3 extends over 15 amino acids. Trimming at V came to 2 bases and at J to 6 bases, leaving 3 bases not matched to a gene. The CDR3 DNA follows: TGTGCCAGCAGCTTAAGCGGGAGGGCTCCCGGGGAGCTGTTTTTT. It specifies CASSLSGRAPGELFF.

The chain recombines TRBV5-1 with TRBJ1-1; no definite D call. The CDR3 totals 13 residues. Germline lookup yields CDR1 SGHRS and CDR2 YFSETQ. Trimming took off 5 bases at V and 0 bases at J, with 8 bases between the two ends. CDR3: CASSSGMNTEAFF. For the CDR3, the DNA is TGCGCCAGCAGTTCAGGAATGAACACTGAAGCTTTCTTT.

On this clone itself: A junction boundary mismatches the germline segment, possibly from a read error. V gene TRBV15 combines with J gene TRBJ1-1, with D possibly TRBD1 on 6 matching bases. CDR3 size: 13 residues. The germline gives CDR1 LNHNV, CDR2 YYDKDF (reference sequence). The CDR3 reads CATSRDRVDSLRF. The CDR3 nucleotides read TGTGCCACCAGCAGGGACCGGGTGGACAGTCTACGTTTC.

V gene TRBV28 combines with J gene TRBJ2-1; 7 bases agree with TRBD1. Per germline, CDR1 MDHEN and CDR2 SYDVKM. The CDR3 loop spans 15 amino acids. Germline trimming cut 4 bases from V and 4 bases from J; bases unmatched to any gene: 7. The CDR3 DNA reads as TGTGCCAGCAGTTCTGCGACAGGGTCTTACAATGAGCAGTTCTTC. Its protein is CASSSATGSYNEQFF.

The rearrangement uses TRBV19 and TRBJ2-5; 8 nucleotides match TRBD2. The V gene's germline CDR1 is LNHDA and CDR2 SQIVND (reference sequence). Trimming at V came to 3 bases and at J to 0 bases, leaving 6 bases not matched to a gene. The CDR3 has 16 residues. Here the CDR3 reads CASSMPSGYNQETQYF. DNA of the CDR3: TGTGCCAGTAGTATGCCTAGCGGGTATAACCAAGAGACCCAGTACTTC.

This clone counts as medium-sized (0.01 to 0.1%). This chain joins TRBV6-4 and TRBJ2-2; 9 bases map to TRBD2. The germline gives CDR1 MRHNA, CDR2 SNTAGT. CDR3 size: 16 residues. The junction had 13 bases not matched to a gene; V was cut back by 6 bases and J by 8 bases. CDR3 region: CASSPTFSGSLGELFF. The CDR3 DNA follows: TGTGCCAGCAGCCCGACCTTTAGCGGGAGTCTGGGGGAGCTGTTTTTT.

V gene TRBV6-4 combines with J gene TRBJ1-1; perhaps TRBD1 as D (6 bases). Trimming stripped 0 bases from V and 5 bases from J, with 16 bases between. This CDR3 contains 16 residues. Germline V CDR1 and CDR2: MRHNA, SNTAGT. The CDR3 sequence is CASSDSGWGGRTEAFF. The CDR3 DNA reads as TGTGCCAGCAGTGACTCCGGGTGGGGGGGCCGGACTGAAGCTTTCTTT.

V gene TRBV6-5 combines with J gene TRBJ1-2; D perhaps matches TRBD1 (5 bases). Germline V gene sequence: CDR1 MNHEY, CDR2 SVGAGI. The V and J ends lost 0 bases and 2 bases respectively, with 10 bases between them. The CDR3 has 15 amino acids. The CDR3 region is CASSYSAGMNYGYTF. The CDR3 DNA reads TGTGCCAGCAGTTACTCGGCAGGGATGAACTATGGCTACACCTTC.

This sequence joins TRBV6-2 or TRBV6-3 and TRBJ2-3; TRBD2 is a possible D gene (5 bases). CDR1 MNHEY and CDR2 SVGEGT come from the germline V gene. V lost 2 bases and J 0 bases, leaving 12 bases between the germline ends. This CDR3 spans 16 amino acids. Here the CDR3 DNA reads TGTGCCAGCAGTTACGCGCCTAGCTGGAGCACAGATACGCAGTATTTT. Its protein product is CASSYAPSWSTDTQYF.

This chain connects TRBV7-9 to TRBJ2-2; D is possibly TRBD2 (6 bases). CDR1 and CDR2 from the germline V gene are SEHNR and FQNEAQ (reference sequence). The CDR3 length is 16 residues. The V end was cut by 7 bases, the J end by 7 bases, with 22 bases between. The CDR3, as DNA: TGTGCCAGCAAGAAGGGGCAGGGAGGAATGGTCGGGGAGCTGTTTTTT. Encoded protein: CASKKGQGGMVGELFF.

The chain has TRBV24-1 and TRBJ2-5; a weak D match, TRBD1 (7 bases). The CDR3 loop spans 14 amino acids. V gave up 3 bases and J gave up 5 bases, with 12 bases separating them. CDR1 is KGHDR and CDR2 is SFDVKD in the germline V gene. The CDR3 region has the DNA TGTGCCACCAGTGATGGAGGGGGCTCCGAGACCCAGTACTTC. Its protein is CATSDGGGSETQYF.

The chain uses TRBV2 and TRBJ2-1, with 7 bases fitting TRBD2. The CDR3 covers 14 residues. The junction had 11 bases not matched to a gene; V was cut back by 7 bases and J by 8 bases. Looked up from germline, CDR1 is SNHLY and CDR2 is FYNNEI. The CDR3 here is CASIPASGLDEQFF. CDR3 coding DNA: TGTGCCAGCATTCCAGCTAGCGGACTGGATGAGCAGTTCTTC. The variable domain in full, completed from reference TRBV2 and TRBJ2-1, reads EPEVTQTPSHQVTQMGQEVILRCVPISNHLYFYWYRQILGQKVEFLVSFYNNEISEKSEIFDDQFSVERPDGSNFTLKIRSTKLEDSAMYFCASIPASGLDEQFFGPGTRLTVL.

The V gene is TRBV29-1, the J gene TRBJ2-1; 10 bases fit TRBD2. V shed 6 bases and J 10 bases; nucleotides not matched to a gene: 6. CDR1 is SQVTM, CDR2 ANQGSEA, per germline. This CDR3 is 12 amino acids long. CDR3 in DNA: TGCAGCGTGATAGGACTAGCGGAAGAGCAGTTCTTC. As protein: CSVIGLAEEQFF.

The chain uses TRBV19 and TRBJ2-6; no definite D call. Germline assignment: CDR1 LNHDA and CDR2 SQIVND (reference sequence). V lost 3 bases and J 0 bases, leaving 9 bases between the germline ends. The CDR3 runs 16 residues. CDR3 bases: TGTGCCAGTAGTATCCCCCTTCTCTCTGGGGCCAACGTCCTGACTTTC. Its protein is CASSIPLLSGANVLTF. The variable domain in full, completed from reference TRBV19 and TRBJ2-6, reads DGGITQSPKYLFRKEGQNVTLSCEQNLNHDAMYWYRQDPGQGLRLIYYSQIVNDFQKGDIAEGYSVSREKKESFPLTVTSAQKNPTAFYLCASSIPLLSGANVLTFGAGSRLTVL.